The 27 T cell receptor beta chains listed next were all sequenced from one sample in a study of shared clonotypes between healthy human individuals. Profiled with immunoSEQ multiplex PCR; TCRdb holds only in-frame clones, not every one. This sample yields about 2.4 million clones, of which approximately 93% are seen a single time; roughly 0.36% belongs to the top ten. Material: naive CD4+ T cells from PBMCs. Subset defined: CD45RA+ positively selected. The origin of the receptors is a man younger than 35 in good health. Some clones in this sample may be carry-over from other donors' samples.

The V call is TRBV29-1, the J call TRBJ2-7, with D possibly being TRBD1 or TRBD2 (5 bases each). The CDR3 has 13 amino acids. Germline V gene sequence: CDR1 SQVTM, CDR2 ANQGSEA. Trimming took off 6 bases at V and 1 base at J, with 13 bases between the two ends. The CDR3, as DNA: TGCAGCGTCCGGGACGGTGGGTCCTACGAGCAGTACTTC. Translation gives CSVRDGGSYEQYF.

V gene TRBV5-1 combines with J gene TRBJ2-3, with 9 bases identical to TRBD2. From germline, CDR1 is SGHRS and CDR2 YFSETQ. The CDR3 spans 16 residues. The J segment lost 2 bases and the V segment lost 3 bases, leaving 7 bases of the junction unmatched. CDR3 sequence (DNA): TGCGCCAGCAGCTCGGCGCTAGCGGGATCCACAGATACGCAGTATTTT. This codes for CASSSALAGSTDTQYF.

The chain joins TRBV9 to TRBJ2-2, with D perhaps matching TRBD1 or TRBD2 (5 bases each). CDR1 is SGDLS and CDR2 is YYNGEE in the germline V gene. This CDR3 has 16 amino acids. The V gene lost 7 bases and the J gene lost 5 bases, with 21 bases spanning the gap. The CDR3 here is CASEGSVAGGTGELFF. CDR3 coding DNA: TGTGCCAGCGAGGGGAGTGTGGCAGGCGGAACCGGGGAGCTGTTTTTT.

The rearrangement links TRBV4-1 to TRBJ1-6; D remains ambiguous. Per germline, CDR1 MGHRA and CDR2 YSYEKL. V lost 6 bases to trimming and J lost 7 bases, with 10 bases between them. The CDR3 is made up of 13 amino acids. CDR3 in DNA: TGCGCCAGCAGTAGTACAGAAAATTCACCCCTCCACTTT. It specifies CASSSTENSPLHF.

The chain is built from TRBV5-4 and TRBJ2-1, with D hard to call. This CDR3 has 14 residues. The V gene lost 8 bases and the J gene lost 0 bases, with 12 bases spanning the gap. CDR1 and CDR2 (germline): SGHNT, YYREEE (reference sequence). CDR3 sequence (DNA): TGTGCCAGTTCAGCGACAAGCTCCTACAATGAGCAGTTCTTC. This gives the protein CASSATSSYNEQFF.

The chain couples TRBV5-1 to TRBJ2-7, with TRBD1 matching 7 bases. The CDR3 is 16 amino acids. V was clipped by 4 bases and J by 0 bases; unmatched bases: 10. Germline CDR1 SGHRS, CDR2 YFSETQ. CDR3 in amino acids: CASSQTPGQHSYEQYF. In nucleotides, the CDR3 is TGCGCCAGCAGCCAGACCCCGGGACAGCACTCCTACGAGCAGTACTTC.

This clone has a handful of counts. The chain is built from TRBV7-9 and TRBJ1-1; D gene uncertain. Trimming took off 1 base at V and 6 bases at J, with 12 bases between the two ends. Germline assignment: CDR1 SEHNR and CDR2 FQNEAQ (reference sequence). The CDR3 is 14 residues long. This CDR3 is CASSLGVTAAEAFF. The CDR3 DNA reads as TGTGCCAGCAGCTTAGGGGTCACAGCCGCTGAAGCTTTCTTT.

This clone was observed a handful of times. The rearrangement uses TRBV5-1 and TRBJ1-2; maybe TRBD1 (5 bases). CDR3 length: 11 residues. V was clipped by 7 bases and J by 6 bases, with 10 bases between them. Germline V gene data show CDR1 as SGHRS and CDR2 as YFSETQ. The CDR3 coding sequence is TGCGCCAGCGGCGCAGGGAATGGCTACACCTTC. It specifies CASGAGNGYTF.

This chain links TRBV4-1 with TRBJ1-2; tentatively, D is TRBD1 (6 bases). Per germline, CDR1 MGHRA and CDR2 YSYEKL. This CDR3 region has 15 residues. V lost 1 base to trimming and J lost 3 bases, with 12 bases between them. The CDR3 nucleotides read TGCGCCAGCAGCCAAGGTCAGGGGTACTACTATGGCTACACCTTC. The encoded protein is CASSQGQGYYYGYTF.

The gene calls are TRBV29-1 and TRBJ2-1, with 7 bases lining up with TRBD2. CDR1 is SQVTM and CDR2 is ANQGSEA in the germline V gene. The V gene end was trimmed by 4 bases and the J gene end by 14 bases; junction bases not matched to a gene: 8. The CDR3 is made up of 11 amino acids. The CDR3 loop is CSVGEGGSEFF. In DNA form, the CDR3 reads TGCAGCGTTGGGGAGGGCGGGAGTGAGTTCTTC.

This clone has just a few counts. The genes are TRBV30 and TRBJ1-5; no definite D call. Germline CDR1 reads GTSNPN; CDR2 reads SVGIG (reference sequence). The CDR3 sequence is 12 residues long. The V end lost 7 bases, the J end lost 6 bases, and 13 bases lay between the germline ends. This CDR3 is CASRNVGQPQHF. DNA for the CDR3: TGTGCCTCCCGGAACGTAGGTCAGCCCCAGCATTTT. The full variable domain, with the rest looked up from reference TRBV30 and TRBJ1-5, is SQTIHQWPATLVQPVGSPLSLECTVEGTSNPNLYWYRQAAGRGLQLLFYSVGIGQISSEVPQNLSASRPQDRQFILSSKKLLLSDSGFYLCASRNVGQPQHFGDGTRLSIL.

A single count supports this clone. The chain links TRBV30 to TRBJ2-5; TRBD1 aligns across 10 bases. Per the germline V gene, CDR1 is GTSNPN and CDR2 is SVGIG (reference sequence). The V and J ends lost 3 bases and 5 bases, in that order; junction bases with no gene match: 12. The CDR3 is made up of 16 amino acids. The CDR3 nucleotides are TGTGCCTGGAGCTTCTCTGCCGGGACAGGGGCCGAGACCCAGTACTTC. It translates to CAWSFSAGTGAETQYF.

The chain employs TRBV5-1 and TRBJ1-5; TRBD1 is a possible D gene (6 bases). The CDR3 contains 14 residues. The V end lost 1 base, the J end lost 5 bases, and 10 bases lay between the germline ends. Germline assignment: CDR1 SGHRS and CDR2 YFSETQ. CDR3 coding DNA: TGCGCCAGCAGCTTGATTGCAGGGGATCAGCCCCAGCATTTT. Amino acid sequence: CASSLIAGDQPQHF.

V usage is TRBV12-5 and J usage is TRBJ2-1, with D perhaps matching TRBD2 (6 bases). V lost 5 bases to trimming and J lost 0 bases, with 14 bases between them. Looked up from germline, CDR1 is LGHNT and CDR2 is FRNRAP. CDR3 length: 16 amino acids. The CDR3 sequence is CASGRADSGSYNEQFF. The CDR3 DNA is TGTGCTAGTGGTAGGGCCGATAGCGGCTCCTACAATGAGCAGTTCTTC.

A word on this clone: Other DNA sequences in the sample encode the same CDR3. The chain employs TRBV30 and TRBJ2-3, with D possibly being TRBD1 (6 bases). Germline V gene lookup returns CDR1 GTSNPN and CDR2 SVGIG (reference sequence). CDR3 length equals 14 residues. V lost 3 bases and J lost 0, with 10 bases in between. CDR3 residues: CAWRDRPSTDTQYF. The CDR3 DNA reads TGTGCCTGGAGAGACAGGCCCAGCACAGATACGCAGTATTTT.

As concerns this clone: Other DNA variants within this sample encode the same CDR3. The rearrangement joins TRBV7-2 to TRBJ1-5; D unresolved. This CDR3 is 14 amino acids long. CDR1 SGHTA and CDR2 FQGNSA come from the germline V gene. Trimming removed 2 bases from V and 2 bases from J, with 7 bases in between. CDR3 amino acids: CASSLQGGNQPQHF. CDR3 bases: TGTGCCAGCAGCTTACAAGGTGGCAATCAGCCCCAGCATTTT.

The gene calls are TRBV7-9 and TRBJ1-3; D ambiguous. The CDR3 consists of 13 residues. The ends were cut back, 9 bases at V and 3 bases at J, with 12 bases in the middle. CDR1 is SEHNR and CDR2 is FQNEAQ in the germline V gene (reference sequence). CDR3 in DNA: TGTGCCAGTCTACGAGGGCTTGGAAACACCATATATTTT. It encodes CASLRGLGNTIYF. Full variable domain (remainder filled in from reference TRBV7-9 and TRBJ1-3): DTGVSQNPRHKITKRGQNVTFRCDPISEHNRLYWYRQTLGQGPEFLTYFQNEAQLEKSRLLSDRFSAERPKGSFSTLEIQRTEQGDSAMYLCASLRGLGNTIYFGEGSWLTVV.

The CDR3: CASRKPGRPYNEQFF. As DNA, the CDR3 is TGTGCCAGCAGGAAGCCGGGGAGACCCTACAATGAGCAGTTCTTC. The J gene is TRBJ2-1, the V gene TRBV6-6; maybe TRBD2 (5 bases). Germline V gives CDR1 MNHNY, CDR2 SVGAGI (reference sequence). V was trimmed by 6 bases and J by 2 bases, leaving 14 bases between them. The CDR3 spans 15 residues.

This chain links TRBV5-1 with TRBJ2-5, with a weak D call TRBD2 (6 bases). Germline values: CDR1 SGHRS, CDR2 YFSETQ. The CDR3 extends over 16 amino acids. Trimming left V 3 bases short and J 4 bases short, with 19 bases between. CDR3 in DNA: TGCGCCAGCAGCTCTCTCCGGGGGACGCTCGGAGAGACCCAGTACTTC. Encoded protein: CASSSLRGTLGETQYF.

V usage is TRBV2 and J usage is TRBJ2-3; D possibly corresponds to TRBD2 (5 bases). The germline V and J ends were trimmed by 7 bases and 2 bases, with 16 bases remaining between them. CDR1 and CDR2 from the germline V gene are SNHLY and FYNNEI. This CDR3 is 15 amino acids long. The CDR3 sequence is CASIVPGITTDTQYF. For the CDR3, the DNA is TGTGCCAGCATTGTGCCCGGGATCACCACAGATACGCAGTATTTT.

The chain joins TRBV28 to TRBJ1-1, with 9 bases that match TRBD1. CDR1 MDHEN and CDR2 SYDVKM come from the germline V gene. This CDR3 is 15 amino acids long. V lost 6 bases, J lost 6 bases, and 11 bases stayed unmatched. The CDR3 protein is CASSQAGTGRPEAFF. Here the CDR3 DNA reads TGTGCCAGCAGCCAAGCCGGGACAGGGCGTCCTGAAGCTTTCTTT.

This clone was detected once. The rearrangement joins TRBV9 to TRBJ1-2; 8 nucleotides align to TRBD1. The V gene's germline CDR1 is SGDLS and CDR2 YYNGEE. The CDR3 sequence is 14 residues long. J lost 2 bases, V lost 4 bases, and 4 bases had no gene match. The CDR3 nucleotides are TGTGCCAGCAGCCGACAGGGGACGAACTATGGCTACACCTTC. It is translated as CASSRQGTNYGYTF.

The rearrangement uses TRBV7-2 and TRBJ1-5, with D tentatively TRBD1 (5 bases). The germline V gene has CDR1 SGHTA and CDR2 FQGNSA. The CDR3 has 15 amino acids. V was pared by 1 base and J by 1 base, with 8 bases between. DNA for the CDR3: TGTGCCAGCAGCTTAGGGGGGATAAGCAATCAGCCCCAGCATTTT. Translated: CASSLGGISNQPQHF.

As DNA, the CDR3 is TGTGCCAGCAGCTTAGGATCAGCCTACAATGAGCAGTTCTTC. Encoded protein: CASSLGSAYNEQFF. This rearrangement joins TRBV7-2 to TRBJ2-1; D remains ambiguous. From germline, CDR1 is SGHTA and CDR2 FQGNSA. There are 14 residues in the CDR3. Trimming stripped 1 base from V and 2 bases from J, with 6 bases between.

The CDR3 sequence is CASSGSRGFDQETQYF. CDR3 sequence (DNA): TGTGCCAGCAGTGGATCCAGGGGGTTTGACCAAGAGACCCAGTACTTC. The chain uses TRBV6-1 and TRBJ2-5, with 7 bases identical to TRBD1. The CDR3 covers 16 residues. With 4 bases clipped from V and 0 bases from J, the junction kept 8 bases outside the gene matches. CDR1 is MNHNS and CDR2 is SASEGT in the germline V gene.

As regards this clone: The sample has other DNA sequences that encode this CDR3 too. This chain uses TRBV29-1 with TRBJ2-1; TRBD1 aligns across 10 bases. The CDR3 consists of 12 residues. V lost 5 bases, J lost 7 bases, and 2 bases stayed unmatched. Germline lookup yields CDR1 SQVTM and CDR2 ANQGSEA. This CDR3 reads CSVRGQGNEQFF. The CDR3 DNA is TGCAGCGTTCGGGGACAGGGGAATGAGCAGTTCTTC.

CDR3 region: CASSPRTASTDTQYF. CDR3 nucleotides: TGCGCCAGCAGCCCCCGGACTGCGAGCACAGATACGCAGTATTTT. The rearrangement links TRBV5-1 to TRBJ2-3; possibly TRBD2 for D (5 bases). Trimming removed 4 bases from V and 0 bases from J, with 12 bases in between. The length of the CDR3 is 15 residues. Germline V gene sequence: CDR1 SGHRS, CDR2 YFSETQ. Based on the CDR3 plus reference TRBV5-1 and TRBJ2-3, the full variable domain is KAGVTQTPRYLIKTRGQQVTLSCSPISGHRSVSWYQQTPGQGLQFLFEYFSETQRNKGNFPGRFSGRQFSNSRSEMNVSTLELGDSALYLCASSPRTASTDTQYFGPGTRLTVL.